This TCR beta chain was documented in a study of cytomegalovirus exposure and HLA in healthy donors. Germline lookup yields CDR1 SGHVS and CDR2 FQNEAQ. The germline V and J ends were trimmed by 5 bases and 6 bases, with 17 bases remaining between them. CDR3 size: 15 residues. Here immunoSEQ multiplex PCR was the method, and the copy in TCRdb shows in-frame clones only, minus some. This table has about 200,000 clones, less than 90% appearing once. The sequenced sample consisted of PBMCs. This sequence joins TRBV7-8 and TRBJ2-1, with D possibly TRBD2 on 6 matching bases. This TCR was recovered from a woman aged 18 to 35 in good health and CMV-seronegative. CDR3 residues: CASSQERAHGNEQFF. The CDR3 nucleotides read TGTGCCAGCAGCCAAGAGCGGGCCCATGGCAATGAGCAGTTCTTC.